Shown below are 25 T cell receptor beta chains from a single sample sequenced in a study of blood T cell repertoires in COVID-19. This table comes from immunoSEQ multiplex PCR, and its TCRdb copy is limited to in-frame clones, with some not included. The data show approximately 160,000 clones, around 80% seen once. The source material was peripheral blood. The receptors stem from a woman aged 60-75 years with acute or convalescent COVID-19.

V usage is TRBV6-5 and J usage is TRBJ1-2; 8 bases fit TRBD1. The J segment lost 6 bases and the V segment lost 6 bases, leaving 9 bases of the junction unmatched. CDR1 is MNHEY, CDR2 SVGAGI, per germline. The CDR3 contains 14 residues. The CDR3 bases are TGTGCCAGCAGCCCCATCAGACAGGGGAATGGCTACACCTTC. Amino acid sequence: CASSPIRQGNGYTF.

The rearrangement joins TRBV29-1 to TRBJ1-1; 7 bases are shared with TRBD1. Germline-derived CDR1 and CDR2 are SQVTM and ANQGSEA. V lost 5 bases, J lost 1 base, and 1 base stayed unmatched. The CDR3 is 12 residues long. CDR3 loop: CSVHRGNTEAFF. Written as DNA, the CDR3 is TGCAGCGTTCACAGGGGGAACACTGAAGCTTTCTTT.

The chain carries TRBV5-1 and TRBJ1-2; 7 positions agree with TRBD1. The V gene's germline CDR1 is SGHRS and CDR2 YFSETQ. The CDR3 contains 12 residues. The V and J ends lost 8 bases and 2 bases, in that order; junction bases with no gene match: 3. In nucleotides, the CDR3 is TGCGCCAGTCGACAGGGAAACTATGGCTACACCTTC. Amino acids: CASRQGNYGYTF.

The CDR3 DNA follows: TGTGCCAGCAGCCCCGACAGGGGGAACTATGGCTACACCTTC. Protein: CASSPDRGNYGYTF. The chain recombines TRBV5-4 with TRBJ1-2, with TRBD1 identical over 9 bases. Germline V gene data show CDR1 as SGHNT and CDR2 as YYREEE (reference sequence). J was trimmed by 2 bases and V by 4 bases; bases with no gene match: 3. This CDR3 contains 14 residues.

CDR3 coding DNA: TGTGCCAGCAGCTTGCCAGTTGTTAGCGGGGGCTACACCTTC. Translation: CASSLPVVSGGYTF. The V call is TRBV5-5, the J call TRBJ1-2; D is undetermined. V was clipped by 1 base and J by 8 bases, with 15 bases between them. Germline CDR1 and CDR2: SGHKS and YYEKEE (reference sequence). CDR3 length equals 14 residues.

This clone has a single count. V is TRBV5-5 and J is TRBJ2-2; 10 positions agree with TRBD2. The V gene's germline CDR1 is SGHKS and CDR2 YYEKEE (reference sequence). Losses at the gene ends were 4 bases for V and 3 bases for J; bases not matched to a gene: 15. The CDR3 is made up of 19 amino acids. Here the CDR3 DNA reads TGTGCCAGCAGCAGGAAGGGACTAGCGATTAACCCATACACCGGGGAGCTGTTTTTT. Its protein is CASSRKGLAINPYTGELFF.

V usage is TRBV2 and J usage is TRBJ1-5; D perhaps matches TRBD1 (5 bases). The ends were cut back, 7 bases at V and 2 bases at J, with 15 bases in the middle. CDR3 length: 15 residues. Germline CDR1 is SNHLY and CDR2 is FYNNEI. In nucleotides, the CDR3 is TGTGCCAGCAAAAGCCAGGGAGGAGGCAATCAGCCCCAGCATTTT. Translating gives CASKSQGGGNQPQHF.

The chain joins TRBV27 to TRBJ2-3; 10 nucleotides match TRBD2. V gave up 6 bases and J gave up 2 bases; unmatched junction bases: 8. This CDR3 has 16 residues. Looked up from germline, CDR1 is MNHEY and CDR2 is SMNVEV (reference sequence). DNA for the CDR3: TGTGCCAGCAGGCAAAGTAGCGGGGGGTACACAGATACGCAGTATTTT. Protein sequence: CASRQSSGGYTDTQYF.

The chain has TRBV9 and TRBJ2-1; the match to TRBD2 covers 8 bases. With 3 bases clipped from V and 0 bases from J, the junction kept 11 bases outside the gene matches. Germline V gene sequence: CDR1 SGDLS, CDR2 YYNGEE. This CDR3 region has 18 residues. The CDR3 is CASSAHISGASSYNEQFF. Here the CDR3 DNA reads TGTGCCAGCAGCGCCCACATTAGCGGGGCGTCCTCCTACAATGAGCAGTTCTTC.

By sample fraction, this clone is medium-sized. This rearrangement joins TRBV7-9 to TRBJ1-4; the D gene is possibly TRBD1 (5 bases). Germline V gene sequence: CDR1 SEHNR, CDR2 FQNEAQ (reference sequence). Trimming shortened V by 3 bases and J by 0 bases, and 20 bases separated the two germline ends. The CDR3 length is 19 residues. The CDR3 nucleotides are TGTGCCAGCAGCTTCTTTAGGACCAGCAGGGCTGCAACTAATGAAAAACTGTTTTTT. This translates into CASSFFRTSRAATNEKLFF.

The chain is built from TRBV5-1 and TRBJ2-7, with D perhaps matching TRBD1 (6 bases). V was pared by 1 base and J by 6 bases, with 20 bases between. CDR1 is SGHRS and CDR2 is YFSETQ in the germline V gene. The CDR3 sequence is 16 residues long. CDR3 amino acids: CASSLSSGNRAGEQYF. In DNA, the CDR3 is TGCGCCAGCAGCTTGTCGAGCGGTAACAGGGCCGGCGAGCAGTACTTC. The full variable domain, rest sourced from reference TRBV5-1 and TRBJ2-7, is KAGVTQTPRYLIKTRGQQVTLSCSPISGHRSVSWYQQTPGQGLQFLFEYFSETQRNKGNFPGRFSGRQFSNSRSEMNVSTLELGDSALYLCASSLSSGNRAGEQYFGPGTRLTVT.

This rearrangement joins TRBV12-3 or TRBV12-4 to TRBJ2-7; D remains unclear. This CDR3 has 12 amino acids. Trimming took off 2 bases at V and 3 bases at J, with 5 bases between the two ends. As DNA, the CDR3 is TGTGCCAGCAGTTTAAGGAGCTACGAGCAGTACTTC. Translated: CASSLRSYEQYF.

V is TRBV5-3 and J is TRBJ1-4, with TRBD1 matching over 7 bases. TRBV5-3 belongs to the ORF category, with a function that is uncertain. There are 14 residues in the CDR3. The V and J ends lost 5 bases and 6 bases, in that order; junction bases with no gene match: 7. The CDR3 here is CARSEQGGDEKLFF. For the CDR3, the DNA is TGTGCCAGAAGTGAGCAGGGGGGCGATGAAAAACTGTTTTTT.

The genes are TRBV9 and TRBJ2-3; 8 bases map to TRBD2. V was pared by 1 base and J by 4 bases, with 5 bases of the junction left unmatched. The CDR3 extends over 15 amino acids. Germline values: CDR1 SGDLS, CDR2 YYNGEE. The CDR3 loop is CASSVNGGVADTQYF. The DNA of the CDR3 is TGTGCCAGCAGCGTAAACGGGGGGGTCGCAGATACGCAGTATTTT.

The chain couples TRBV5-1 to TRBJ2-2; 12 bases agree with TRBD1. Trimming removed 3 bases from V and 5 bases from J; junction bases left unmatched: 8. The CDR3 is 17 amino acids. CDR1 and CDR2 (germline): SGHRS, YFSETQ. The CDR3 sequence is CASSSRDRGRGTGELFF. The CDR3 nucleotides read TGCGCCAGCAGCTCCCGGGACAGGGGGCGCGGGACCGGGGAGCTGTTTTTT. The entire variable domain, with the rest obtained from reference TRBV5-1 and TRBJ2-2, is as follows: KAGVTQTPRYLIKTRGQQVTLSCSPISGHRSVSWYQQTPGQGLQFLFEYFSETQRNKGNFPGRFSGRQFSNSRSEMNVSTLELGDSALYLCASSSRDRGRGTGELFFGEGSRLTVL.

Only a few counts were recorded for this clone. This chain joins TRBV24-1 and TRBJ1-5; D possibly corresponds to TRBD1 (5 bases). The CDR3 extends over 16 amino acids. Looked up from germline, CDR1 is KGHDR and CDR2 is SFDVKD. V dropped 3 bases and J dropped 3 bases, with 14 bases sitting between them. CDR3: CATSDIGTSLNQPQHF. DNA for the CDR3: TGTGCCACCAGTGATATAGGGACTAGCCTCAATCAGCCCCAGCATTTT.

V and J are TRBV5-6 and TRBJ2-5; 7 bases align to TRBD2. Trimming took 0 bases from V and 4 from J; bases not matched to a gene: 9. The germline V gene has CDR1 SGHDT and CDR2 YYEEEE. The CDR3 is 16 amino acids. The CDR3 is CASSLDNTRGRETQYF. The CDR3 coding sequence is TGTGCCAGCAGCTTGGATAATACGCGGGGGAGAGAGACCCAGTACTTC.

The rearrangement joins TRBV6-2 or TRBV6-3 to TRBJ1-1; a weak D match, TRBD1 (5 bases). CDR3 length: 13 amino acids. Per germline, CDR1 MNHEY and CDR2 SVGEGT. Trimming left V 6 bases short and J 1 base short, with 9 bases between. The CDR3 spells CASSIDRNTEAFF. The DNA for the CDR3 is TGTGCCAGCAGCATTGACAGGAACACTGAAGCTTTCTTT.

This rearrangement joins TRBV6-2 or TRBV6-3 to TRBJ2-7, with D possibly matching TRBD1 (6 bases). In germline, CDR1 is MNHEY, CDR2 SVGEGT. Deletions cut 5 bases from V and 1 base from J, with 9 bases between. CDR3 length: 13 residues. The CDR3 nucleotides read TGTGCCAGCAGTAAAGGACAGTCCTACGAGCAGTACTTC. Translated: CASSKGQSYEQYF.

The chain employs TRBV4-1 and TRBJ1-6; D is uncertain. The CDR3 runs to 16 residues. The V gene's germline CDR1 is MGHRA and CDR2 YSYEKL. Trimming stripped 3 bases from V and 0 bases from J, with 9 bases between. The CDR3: CASSHQTSSYNSPLHF. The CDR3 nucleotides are TGCGCCAGCAGCCATCAGACTAGCTCCTATAATTCACCCCTCCACTTT.

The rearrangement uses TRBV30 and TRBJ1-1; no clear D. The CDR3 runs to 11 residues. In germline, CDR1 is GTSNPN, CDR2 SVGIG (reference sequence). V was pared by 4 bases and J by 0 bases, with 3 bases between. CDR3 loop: CAWTLNTEAFF. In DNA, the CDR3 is TGTGCCTGGACTCTGAACACTGAAGCTTTCTTT. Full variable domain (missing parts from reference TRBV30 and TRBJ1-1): SQTIHQWPATLVQPVGSPLSLECTVEGTSNPNLYWYRQAAGRGLQLLFYSVGIGQISSEVPQNLSASRPQDRQFILSSKKLLLSDSGFYLCAWTLNTEAFFGQGTRLTVV.

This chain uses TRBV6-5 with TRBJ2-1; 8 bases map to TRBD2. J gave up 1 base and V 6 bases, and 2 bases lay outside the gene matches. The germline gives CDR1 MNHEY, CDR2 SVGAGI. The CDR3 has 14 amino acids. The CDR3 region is CASRERGSYNEQFF. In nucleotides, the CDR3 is TGTGCCAGCAGGGAGCGGGGGTCCTACAATGAGCAGTTCTTC.

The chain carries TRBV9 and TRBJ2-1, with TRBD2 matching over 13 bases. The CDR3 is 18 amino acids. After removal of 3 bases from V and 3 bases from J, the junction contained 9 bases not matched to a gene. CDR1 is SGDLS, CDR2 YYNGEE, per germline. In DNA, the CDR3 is TGTGCCAGCAGCGCCGTCCGGACTAGCGGGGGTCTCTACAATGAGCAGTTCTTC. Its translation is CASSAVRTSGGLYNEQFF.

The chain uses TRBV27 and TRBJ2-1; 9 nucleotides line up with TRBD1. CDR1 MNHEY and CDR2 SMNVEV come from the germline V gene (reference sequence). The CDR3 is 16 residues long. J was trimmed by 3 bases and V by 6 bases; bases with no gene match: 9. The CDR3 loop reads CASSQRGQGDYNEQFF. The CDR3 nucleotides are TGTGCCAGCAGCCAACGGGGACAGGGAGACTACAATGAGCAGTTCTTC.

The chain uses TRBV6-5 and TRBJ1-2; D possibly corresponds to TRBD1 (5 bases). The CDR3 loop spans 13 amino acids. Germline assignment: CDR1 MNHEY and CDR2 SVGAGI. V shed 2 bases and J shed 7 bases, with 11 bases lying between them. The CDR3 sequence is CASSYVPTAGYTF. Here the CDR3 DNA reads TGTGCCAGCAGTTACGTCCCGACAGCTGGCTACACCTTC.